A single sample is the source of the 15 T cell receptor beta chains below, sequenced in a study of T cell changes during pregnancy in multiple sclerosis. Here immunoSEQ multiplex PCR was the method, and the copy in TCRdb shows in-frame clones only, minus some. Among roughly 100,000 clones listed, around 90% were seen once. This specimen consisted of peripheral blood, obtained before pregnancy. These receptors all stem from a female donor with multiple sclerosis, enrolled in a pregnancy study.

This clone is a singleton in its sample. The chain links TRBV7-9 to TRBJ1-4, with D maybe TRBD1 (5 bases). Per germline, CDR1 SEHNR and CDR2 FQNEAQ (reference sequence). CDR3 size: 15 residues. Trimming took off 5 bases at V and 1 base at J, with 11 bases between the two ends. In DNA form, the CDR3 reads TGTGCCAGCAGCCCGCCTACAGGAACTAATGAAAAACTGTTTTTT. This gives the protein CASSPPTGTNEKLFF.

This chain uses TRBV7-9 with TRBJ2-7; 7 bases align to TRBD1. V trimming: 4 bases; J trimming: 0 bases; junction bases outside the gene matches: 6. This CDR3 region has 15 residues. From germline, CDR1 is SEHNR and CDR2 FQNEAQ (reference sequence). CDR3: CASSSGTESSYEQYF. DNA of the CDR3: TGTGCCAGCAGCTCGGGGACAGAAAGCTCCTACGAGCAGTACTTC.

This chain links TRBV5-6 with TRBJ1-6; D ambiguous. Germline V lookup: CDR1 SGHDT, CDR2 YYEEEE. This CDR3 spans 13 amino acids. Trimming pared 3 bases from V and 6 bases from J, leaving 7 bases between. The CDR3 spells CASSYRVNSPLHF. The DNA of the CDR3 is TGTGCCAGCAGCTATCGGGTTAATTCACCCCTCCACTTT.

The rearrangement links TRBV7-3 to TRBJ1-2; unclear D gene. Germline assignment: CDR1 SGHTA and CDR2 FQGTGA. V lost 4 bases to trimming and J lost 4 bases, with 10 bases between them. CDR3 length equals 13 residues. Here the CDR3 reads CASSSNRGYGYTF. The CDR3 DNA is TGTGCCAGCAGCTCCAATCGGGGCTATGGCTACACCTTC.

V gene TRBV11-2 combines with J gene TRBJ2-7; 12 positions match TRBD1. Per germline, CDR1 SGHAT and CDR2 FQNNGV. After removal of 0 bases from V and 6 bases from J, the junction contained 6 bases not matched to a gene. This CDR3 spans 16 amino acids. In DNA, the CDR3 is TGTGCCAGCAGCTTAGAACCCGGGACAGGGGGCGCCGAGCAGTACTTC. Amino acids: CASSLEPGTGGAEQYF.

The rearrangement links TRBV2 to TRBJ1-1; unclear D gene. In germline, CDR1 is SNHLY, CDR2 FYNNEI. Trimming took 5 bases from V and 0 from J, leaving 13 bases between them. The CDR3 sequence is 15 residues long. The CDR3, as DNA: TGTGCCAGCAGTCAAAGCTACTCTTTGAACACTGAAGCTTTCTTT. It specifies CASSQSYSLNTEAFF.

This chain uses TRBV5-1 with TRBJ1-2; 11 bases are a match to TRBD1. The CDR3 runs 15 residues. With 0 bases clipped from V and 7 bases from J, the junction kept 5 bases outside the gene matches. Germline V gene lookup returns CDR1 SGHRS and CDR2 YFSETQ. The chain's CDR3 is CASSLGGQGAGGYTF. The CDR3 region has the DNA TGCGCCAGCAGCTTGGGCGGACAGGGGGCTGGTGGCTACACCTTC.

The chain links TRBV29-1 to TRBJ2-1; TRBD2 aligns across 11 bases. J gave up 0 bases and V 7 bases, and 8 bases lay outside the gene matches. Germline-derived CDR1 and CDR2 are SQVTM and ANQGSEA. This CDR3 spans 16 amino acids. The CDR3 DNA sequence: TGCAGCGCCTCGACTAGCGGGGCGAGCTCCTACAATGAGCAGTTCTTC. Translated: CSASTSGASSYNEQFF.

The chain links TRBV6-6 to TRBJ1-4; no clear D. The CDR3 contains 15 residues. V lost 4 bases and J 0 bases, leaving 9 bases between the germline ends. Per the germline V gene, CDR1 is MNHNY and CDR2 is SVGAGI (reference sequence). CDR3 DNA: TGTGCCAGCAGTTTCGACGGAGCAACTAATGAAAAACTGTTTTTT. This gives the protein CASSFDGATNEKLFF.

This chain uses TRBV27 with TRBJ2-6; TRBD1 agrees at 9 bases. Losses at the gene ends were 3 bases for V and 0 bases for J; bases not matched to a gene: 6. Germline assignment: CDR1 MNHEY and CDR2 SMNVEV (reference sequence). The CDR3 totals 18 residues. The CDR3 coding sequence is TGTGCCAGCAGTTTTCGGACAGGGGCCATCTCTGGGGCCAACGTCCTGACTTTC. Translation gives CASSFRTGAISGANVLTF. The full variable domain, in which reference TRBV27 and TRBJ2-6 provide the parts outside the CDR3, is EAQVTQNPRYLITVTGKKLTVTCSQNMNHEYMSWYRQDPGLGLRQIYYSMNVEVTDKGDVPEGYKVSRKEKRNFPLILESPSPNQTSLYFCASSFRTGAISGANVLTFGAGSRLTVL.

The V gene is TRBV11-3, the J gene TRBJ2-5, with 11 bases aligning to TRBD2. The V gene end was trimmed by 2 bases and the J gene end by 5 bases; junction bases not matched to a gene: 13. In germline, CDR1 is SGHNT, CDR2 YENEEA. The CDR3 runs 18 residues. CDR3 sequence reads: CASSLSLAGGPLGETQYF. DNA of the CDR3: TGTGCCAGCAGCTTATCCCTAGCGGGGGGACCCCTTGGCGAGACCCAGTACTTC. Drawing the rest from reference TRBV11-3 and TRBJ2-5, the complete variable domain is EAGVVQSPRYKIIEKKQPVAFWCNPISGHNTLYWYLQNLGQGPELLIRYENEEAVDDSQLPKDRFSAERLKGVDSTLKIQPAELGDSAVYLCASSLSLAGGPLGETQYFGPGTRLLVL.

The chain is built from TRBV4-3 and TRBJ2-6, with 11 nucleotides matching TRBD1. The CDR3 has 16 residues. The J segment lost 4 bases and the V segment lost 11 bases, leaving 10 bases of the junction unmatched. Germline assignment: CDR1 LGHNA and CDR2 YSLEER. This CDR3 is CALTGQGAPGANVLTF. DNA of the CDR3: TGCGCCCTGACAGGACAGGGGGCGCCCGGGGCCAACGTCCTGACTTTC.

The CDR3 DNA sequence: TGTGCCAGCAGTGACGCAGGCCCCTATGGCTACACCTTC. Protein product: CASSDAGPYGYTF. The chain uses TRBV6-4 and TRBJ1-2; no clear D gene. V lost 2 bases and J 4 bases, leaving 8 bases between the germline ends. The CDR3 covers 13 residues. Looked up from germline, CDR1 is MRHNA and CDR2 is SNTAGT.

This chain links TRBV18 with TRBJ1-5; TRBD1 aligns across 10 bases. This CDR3 is built from 15 residues. J lost 6 bases, V lost 3 bases, and 5 bases had no gene match. CDR1 is KGHSH, CDR2 LQKENI, per germline. The chain's CDR3 is CASSPFGDRGQPQHF. In DNA, the CDR3 is TGTGCCAGCTCACCCTTTGGGGACAGGGGTCAGCCCCAGCATTTT.

The CDR3 loop is CASSSGLAGGPNTGELFF. For the CDR3, the DNA is TGTGCCAGCAGCTCGGGACTAGCGGGGGGGCCGAACACCGGGGAGCTGTTTTTT. V usage is TRBV5-4 and J usage is TRBJ2-2; 16 positions agree with TRBD2. V shed 3 bases and J 0 bases; nucleotides not matched to a gene: 2. Germline CDR1 and CDR2: SGHNT and YYREEE (reference sequence). The CDR3 has 18 amino acids.